Each of the 2 T cell receptor beta chains below was sequenced from the same sample in a study of T cells in localized non-small cell lung cancer. Using immunoSEQ multiplex PCR, the repertoire was profiled, and TCRdb retains in-frame clones only, with some absent. The profile covers approximately 88,000 clones, with around 90% appearing a single time and over 4% taken by the ten largest. The material sequenced was PBMCs, taken before any cancer treatment. These receptors came from a woman aged 35 to 70 with stage II squamous cell lung carcinoma.

The V gene is TRBV6-6, the J gene TRBJ1-1; D not certain. Trimming left V 2 bases short and J 0 bases short, with 10 bases between. In germline, CDR1 is MNHNY, CDR2 SVGAGI (reference sequence). This CDR3 comprises 15 residues. The CDR3 spells CASSYTSRMNTEAFF. CDR3 in DNA: TGTGCCAGCAGTTACACTTCTCGGATGAACACTGAAGCTTTCTTT.

The table lists this clone with a count of one. This chain uses TRBV5-4 with TRBJ2-7, with 8 positions matching TRBD2. V shed 1 base and J 0 bases; nucleotides not matched to a gene: 3. The CDR3 consists of 15 residues. Germline-derived CDR1 and CDR2 are SGHNT and YYREEE (reference sequence). This CDR3 is CASSLKRESSYEQYF. The CDR3 nucleotides are TGTGCCAGCAGCTTGAAGCGGGAGAGCTCCTACGAGCAGTACTTC. The whole variable domain, filled in from reference TRBV5-4 and TRBJ2-7, reads ETGVTQSPTHLIKTRGQQVTLRCSSQSGHNTVSWYQQALGQGPQFIFQYYREEENGRGNFPPRFSGLQFPNYSSELNVNALELDDSALYLCASSLKRESSYEQYFGPGTRLTVT.